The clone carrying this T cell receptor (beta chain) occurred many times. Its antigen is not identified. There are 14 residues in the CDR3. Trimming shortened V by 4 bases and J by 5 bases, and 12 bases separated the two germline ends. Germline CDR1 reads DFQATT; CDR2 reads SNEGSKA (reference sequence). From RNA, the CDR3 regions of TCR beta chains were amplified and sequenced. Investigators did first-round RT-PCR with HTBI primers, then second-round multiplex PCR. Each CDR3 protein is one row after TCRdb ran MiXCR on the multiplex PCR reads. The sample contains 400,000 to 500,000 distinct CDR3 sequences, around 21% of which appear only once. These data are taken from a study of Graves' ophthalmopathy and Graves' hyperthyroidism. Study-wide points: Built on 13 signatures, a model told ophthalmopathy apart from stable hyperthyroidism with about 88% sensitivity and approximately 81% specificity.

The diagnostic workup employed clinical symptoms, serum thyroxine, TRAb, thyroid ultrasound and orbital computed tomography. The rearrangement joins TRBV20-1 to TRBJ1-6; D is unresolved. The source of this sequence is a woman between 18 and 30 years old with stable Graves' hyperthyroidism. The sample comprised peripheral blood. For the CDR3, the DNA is TGCAGTGCTATTCCGAGGGTTGATAATTCACCCCTCCACTTT. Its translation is CSAIPRVDNSPLHF.